These T cell receptor beta chains were read from a single sample in a study of identical twins. One entry per CDR3 protein, called by TCRdb with MiXCR from the 5' RACE reads. The sample carries about 790,000 distinct CDR3 sequences, about 20% recorded once. The same data also contributed to another study, on T cells expressing NK-cell markers.

The sample comprised PBMCs. Every receptor here comes from a woman between 18 and 29 years old in good health. Both conserved end residues are part of each CDR3. A D gene is named only where the DNA matches it firmly. The size of a clone is reported for some rows only, either as once, few or many, or as a class for expanded clones.

TRBJ2-7 | NA | TRBV2 | few | TGTGCCACCCAAGCTAGAAGTGGATCCTACGAGCAGTACTTC | CATQARSGSYEQYF
TRBJ2-7 | NA | TRBV25-1 | NA | TGTGCCAGCATCGGGCCTTATAGTGGGTACGAGCAGTACTTC | CASIGPYSGYEQYF
TRBJ2-5 | TRBD2 | TRBV6-5 | NA | TGTGCCAGCAGTTACTTTTATCTTGTTAGCGGGGGGGCCCGTGAGACCCAGTACTTC | CASSYFYLVSGGARETQYF
TRBJ2-2 | NA | TRBV5-5 | NA | TGTGCCAGCAGCCGTCGGATGGGAGGAATGGCCGGGGAGCTGTTTTTT | CASSRRMGGMAGELFF
TRBJ1-2 | TRBD1 | TRBV28 | few | TGTGCCAGCAATTCGGCGACAGGGCTGGGGGCTAACTATGGCTACACCTTC | CASNSATGLGANYGYTF
TRBJ1-1 | NA | TRBV12-3/TRBV12-4 | few | TGTGCCAGCCTCCGTTGGAGAGGGTGGGACACTGAAGCTTTCTTT | CASLRWRGWDTEAFF
TRBJ2-5 | NA | TRBV10-3 | few | TGTGCCATCAGGGAGGTTATTAAAGAGACCCAGTACTTC | CAIREVIKETQYF
TRBJ1-5 | NA | TRBV20-1 | NA | TGCAGTGCTAGGAGGCGGGATCAGCCCCAGCATTTT | CSARRRDQPQHF
TRBJ2-2 | NA | TRBV7-9 | NA | TGTGCCAGCAGCCCGGGACCCCGTTCGAGCGGGGAGCTGTTTTTT | CASSPGPRSSGELFF
TRBJ2-1 | NA | TRBV5-1 | NA | TGCGCCAGCAGCTTGCCGGGGACCAATGAGCAGTTCTTC | CASSLPGTNEQFF
TRBJ2-3 | NA | TRBV20-1 | NA | TGCAGTGCTAGAGATAACGGGATTTGGGGGGATACGCAGTATTTT | CSARDNGIWGDTQYF
TRBJ2-3 | TRBD2 | TRBV6-1 | NA | TGTGCCAGCAGGCCGGGACTAGCAATAGATACGCAGTATTTT | CASRPGLAIDTQYF
TRBJ2-1 | TRBD1 | TRBV29-1 | NA | TGCAGCGCTAACAGGGGGGCAATCTATGAGCAGTTCTTC | CSANRGAIYEQFF
TRBJ2-5 | NA | TRBV12-3/TRBV12-4 | few | TGTGCCAGCAGTTCGGGTCCAGAGACCCAGTACTTC | CASSSGPETQYF
TRBJ2-7 | NA | TRBV7-9 | NA | TGTGCCAGCAGCCCCTGGGCGGAGGGTGAGCAGTACTTC | CASSPWAEGEQYF
TRBJ2-7 | NA | TRBV12-3/TRBV12-4 | many | TGTGCCAGCAGTTTATCTGATTACGAGCAGTACTTC | CASSLSDYEQYF
TRBJ2-6 | NA | TRBV29-1 | few | TGCAGCGCCCGAGGAGGGGAGGCTGGGGCCAACGTCCTGACTTTC | CSARGGEAGANVLTF
TRBJ1-6 | TRBD1 | TRBV3-1 | NA | TGTGCCAGCAGCAACCCGGGGACAGGACTCCACTTT | CASSNPGTGLHF
TRBJ2-1 | TRBD2 | TRBV15 | many | TGTGCCACCAGCGGGGGAGGGTCCTACAATGAGCAGTTCTTC | CATSGGGSYNEQFF
TRBJ2-5 | NA | TRBV24-1 | NA | TGTGCCACCAGTGATTCCCTAGGAGGGCCGATGGAGGAGACCCAGTACTTC | CATSDSLGGPMEETQYF
TRBJ1-5 | NA | TRBV30 | few | TGTGCCTGGAGTGAATTCCCGGGGAGCCCACAGCCCCAGCATTTT | CAWSEFPGSPQPQHF
TRBJ2-7 | NA | TRBV11-3 | NA | TGTGCCAGCAGCTTAAACCCTGGACACGAGCAGTACTTC | CASSLNPGHEQYF
TRBJ1-6 | NA | TRBV20-1 | NA | TGCAGTGCTAGTCCGACAACTAATTCACCCCTCCACTTT | CSASPTTNSPLHF
TRBJ2-3 | TRBD1 | TRBV7-8 | few | TGTGCCAGCAGCCAGCAAGCAGGGGGCATAGTAGATACGCAGTATTTT | CASSQQAGGIVDTQYF
TRBJ2-7 | TRBD1 | TRBV29-1 | NA | TGCAGCACCTTAACAGGGACAGGGCCTACCTACGAGCAGTACTTC | CSTLTGTGPTYEQYF
TRBJ2-3 | TRBD1 | TRBV20-1 | few | TGCAGTGCACTTCCGACAGGGACGGATACGCAGTATTTT | CSALPTGTDTQYF
TRBJ1-2 | NA | TRBV4-1 | NA | TGCGCCAGCAGCCAAGATGAAGGGACGTATGGCTACACCTTC | CASSQDEGTYGYTF
TRBJ1-1 | NA | TRBV9 | many | TGTGCCAGCAGCGTATGGGGAGCCACTGAAGCTTTCTTT | CASSVWGATEAFF
TRBJ2-3 | TRBD2 | TRBV15 | few | TGTGCCACCAGCAGACCCGCTAGCGGGATAGTCACAGATACGCAGTATTTT | CATSRPASGIVTDTQYF
TRBJ2-4 | TRBD2 | TRBV6-5 | NA | TGTGCCAGCAGTTACTCAAGTAGCGGGAGGACCAAAAACATTCAGTACTTC | CASSYSSSGRTKNIQYF
TRBJ1-2 | NA | TRBV7-9 | NA | TGTGCCAGCAGTCCAAGACTGACCTCTAACTATGGCTACACCTTC | CASSPRLTSNYGYTF
TRBJ2-2 | NA | TRBV4-2 | NA | TGTGCCAGCAGCCGGGAGGTCGCCGGGGAGCTGTTTTTT | CASSREVAGELFF
TRBJ2-2 | TRBD2 | TRBV15 | few | TGTGCCACCAGCGTCCGGGGGGGCTGGAACACCGGGGAGCTGTTTTTT | CATSVRGGWNTGELFF
TRBJ2-1 | TRBD1 | TRBV6-4 | few | TGTGCCAGCAGTGACCGCAGAGGGACAGTTTACAATGAGCAGTTCTTC | CASSDRRGTVYNEQFF
TRBJ2-1 | TRBD2 | TRBV12-3/TRBV12-4 | NA | TGTGCCAGCAGTTATACTAGCGGGAGGTCGGCTGAGCAGTTCTTC | CASSYTSGRSAEQFF
TRBJ2-7 | NA | TRBV7-2 | NA | TGTGCCAGCAGCTTAGTTGGGCGACCCTACGAGCAGTACTTC | CASSLVGRPYEQYF
TRBJ2-1 | TRBD2 | TRBV7-2 | few | TGTGCCAGCAGCTTAGAGGGACTAGCATTTTACAATGAGCAGTTCTTC | CASSLEGLAFYNEQFF
TRBJ1-1 | NA | TRBV13 | many | TGTGCCAGCAGCTCCCTCATGAACACTGAAGCTTTCTTT | CASSSLMNTEAFF
TRBJ1-1 | NA | TRBV6-1 | many | TGTGCCAGCAGCTCAGGGGACCAGGGGGAAGCTTTCTTT | CASSSGDQGEAFF
TRBJ2-2 | NA | TRBV20-1 | few | TGCAGTGCCACAGAGGCCGGGGAGCTGTTTTTT | CSATEAGELFF
TRBJ1-6 | TRBD1 | TRBV2 | once | TGTGCCAGCAGTGAGGGGACAGGACCCTCACCCCTCCACTTT | CASSEGTGPSPLHF
TRBJ2-5 | NA | TRBV6-1 | NA | TGTGCCAGCAGTCTCGTCGATCCCCAAGAGACCCAGTACTTC | CASSLVDPQETQYF
TRBJ2-1 | NA | TRBV6-5 | NA | TGTGCCAGCAGTTACTCGGGCAGGGACAATGAGCAGTTCTTC | CASSYSGRDNEQFF
TRBJ2-1 | NA | TRBV6-1 | few | TGTGCCAGCACCCGACGCTCCTACAATGAGCAGTTCTTC | CASTRRSYNEQFF
TRBJ2-3 | TRBD2 | TRBV12-3/TRBV12-4 | few | TGTGCCAGCAGTCGATGGACTAGCGGGGACACAGATACGCAGTATTTT | CASSRWTSGDTDTQYF
TRBJ1-1 | NA | TRBV28 | NA | TGTGCCAGCAGTTTATTAGCGTTGATGAACACTGAAGCTTTCTTT | CASSLLALMNTEAFF
TRBJ1-2 | TRBD1 | TRBV20-1 | few | TGCAGTGCTAGAGATCTCGTAGGGAGGGGGCAGTCGGGCTACACCTTC | CSARDLVGRGQSGYTF
TRBJ2-3 | TRBD2 | TRBV11-2 | few | TGTGCCAGCAGCCCGACTAGCGGGGCGTCCTTTAGCACAGATACGCAGTATTTT | CASSPTSGASFSTDTQYF
TRBJ2-1 | NA | TRBV6-1 | NA | TGTGCCAGCAGCCGGACCGTTCGAACCTTTTACAATGAGCAGTTCTTC | CASSRTVRTFYNEQFF
TRBJ2-5 | NA | TRBV20-1 | NA | TGCAGTGCCAGGGGTATTAGCGGGCAAGAGACCCAGTACTTC | CSARGISGQETQYF